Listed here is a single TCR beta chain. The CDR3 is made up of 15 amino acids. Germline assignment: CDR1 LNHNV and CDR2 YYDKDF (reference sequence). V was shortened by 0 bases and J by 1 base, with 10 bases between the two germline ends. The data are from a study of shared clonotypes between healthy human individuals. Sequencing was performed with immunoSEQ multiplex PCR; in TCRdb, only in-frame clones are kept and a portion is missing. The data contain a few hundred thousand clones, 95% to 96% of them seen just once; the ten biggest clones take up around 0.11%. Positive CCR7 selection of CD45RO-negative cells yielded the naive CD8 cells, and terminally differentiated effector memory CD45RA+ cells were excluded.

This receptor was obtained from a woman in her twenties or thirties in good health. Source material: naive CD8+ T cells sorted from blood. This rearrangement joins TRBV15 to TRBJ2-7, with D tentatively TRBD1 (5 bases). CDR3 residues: CATSREGLSSYEQYF. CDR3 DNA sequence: TGTGCCACCAGCAGAGAGGGGCTATCATCCTACGAGCAGTACTTC.